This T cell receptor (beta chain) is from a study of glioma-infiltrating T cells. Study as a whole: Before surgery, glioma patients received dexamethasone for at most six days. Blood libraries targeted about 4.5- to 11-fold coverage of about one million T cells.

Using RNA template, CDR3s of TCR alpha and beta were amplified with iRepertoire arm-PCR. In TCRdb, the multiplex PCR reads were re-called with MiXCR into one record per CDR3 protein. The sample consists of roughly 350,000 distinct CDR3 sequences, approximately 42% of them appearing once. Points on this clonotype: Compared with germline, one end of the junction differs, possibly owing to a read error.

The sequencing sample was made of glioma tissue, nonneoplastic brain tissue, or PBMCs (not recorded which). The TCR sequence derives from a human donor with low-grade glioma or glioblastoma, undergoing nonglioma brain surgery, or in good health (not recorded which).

The CDR3 here is CASSLPDRIHSSSKDTQYF. The CDR3 nucleotides are TGTGCCAGCAGTTTACCCGACAGGATACATTCTTCTAGCAAAGATACGCAGTATTTT. The chain links TRBV28 to TRBJ2-3; D is perhaps TRBD1 (6 bases). The CDR3 extends over 19 amino acids. Germline loops: CDR1 MDHEN, CDR2 SYDVKM.